In its sample, the clone carrying this T cell receptor beta chain is large (0.1 to 1%). The CDR3 length is 14 residues. V was cut by 1 base and J by 7 bases, with 12 bases left in between. Germline CDR1 is KGHDR and CDR2 is SFDVKD. The data are from a study of breast tumors, draining lymph nodes, adjacent tissues. TCRdb re-analysed the multiplex PCR reads in MiXCR, keeping a single row per CDR3 protein. The sample includes approximately 45,000 distinct CDR3 sequences, approximately 22% seen only once; the top ten take about 8%. The sequence came from a female donor with breast cancer. Some clones in this sample may be carry-over from other donors' samples. Sequencing was done on a sample of breast tumor tissue. This chain uses TRBV24-1 with TRBJ1-2; D uncertain. CDR3 residues: CATSDFLGSGGYTF. The CDR3 nucleotides are TGTGCCACCAGTGATTTTTTGGGGTCTGGTGGCTACACCTTC.